The 15 T cell receptor beta chains listed next were all sequenced from one sample in a study of T-cell reconstitution after alpha-beta-depleted transplantation in children. The library targeted TCRbeta and was prepared with unique molecular identifiers. TCRdb called the PCR reads again in MiXCR, with one record for every CDR3 protein. The repertoire holds roughly 610,000 distinct CDR3 sequences, with about 11% as singletons. This specimen was PBMCs from the stem cell graft donor, taken from the stem cell graft. The receptors shown here come from a human donor who donated a stem cell graft to a child with acute myeloid leukemia.

This clonotype was picked up many times. J is TRBJ2-7 and V is TRBV5-1, with 10 bases lining up with TRBD1. The CDR3 is 14 residues long. The germline gives CDR1 SGHRS, CDR2 YFSETQ. V dropped 4 bases and J dropped 3; count of bases not matched to a gene: 4. The CDR3 DNA reads TGCGCCAGCAGCATTGACAGGGGGCACTACGAGCAGTACTTC. It codes for CASSIDRGHYEQYF.

The chain has TRBV19 and TRBJ2-5; 11 bases fit TRBD2. The CDR3 spans 14 residues. CDR1 is LNHDA and CDR2 is SQIVND in the germline V gene (reference sequence). The V gene end was trimmed by 9 bases and the J gene end by 4 bases; junction bases not matched to a gene: 7. The CDR3 sequence: CASTTSGNVETQYF. Written as DNA, the CDR3 is TGTGCCAGCACGACTAGCGGGAACGTAGAGACCCAGTACTTC.

V is TRBV7-6 and J is TRBJ2-7; TRBD2 aligns across 9 bases. V shed 5 bases and J 6 bases; nucleotides not matched to a gene: 14. The germline V gene encodes CDR1 SGHVS and CDR2 FNYEAQ. The CDR3 covers 16 residues. The CDR3 coding sequence is TGTGCCAGCAGCCTGGGGATTAGCGGGAGAGGTCGCGAGCAGTACTTC. Translated: CASSLGISGRGREQYF.

This sequence joins TRBV7-2 and TRBJ2-7, with D perhaps TRBD2 (6 bases). Germline V gene lookup returns CDR1 SGHTA and CDR2 FQGNSA. The CDR3 has 13 amino acids. V lost 5 bases to trimming and J lost 4 bases, with 12 bases between them. In nucleotides, the CDR3 is TGTGCCAGCAGCCAAGGGACTCCATACGAGCAGTACTTC. Translated, it gives CASSQGTPYEQYF.

V is TRBV20-1 and J is TRBJ2-5; D might be TRBD2 (6 bases). V was trimmed by 5 bases and J by 4 bases, leaving 23 bases between them. The CDR3 covers 16 residues. Per the germline V gene, CDR1 is DFQATT and CDR2 is SNEGSKA (reference sequence). The CDR3 DNA sequence: TGCAGTGCTGCCAAATGGGACTCGCCTGACGGAGAGACCCAGTACTTC. Translated: CSAAKWDSPDGETQYF.

This clonotype appeared many times. This sequence joins TRBV7-2 and TRBJ2-3; unclear D gene. This CDR3 is 14 amino acids long. V lost 1 base and J 4 bases, leaving 9 bases between the germline ends. Germline CDR1 and CDR2: SGHTA and FQGNSA. CDR3 nucleotide sequence: TGTGCCAGCAGCTTAGGGGCTATAGCAGATACGCAGTATTTT. Translation: CASSLGAIADTQYF.

The chain recombines TRBV14 with TRBJ2-7; D might be TRBD2 (6 bases). The CDR3 consists of 14 residues. Trimming took off 0 bases at V and 2 bases at J, with 8 bases between the two ends. Germline values: CDR1 SGHDN, CDR2 FVKESK. DNA for the CDR3: TGTGCCAGCAGCCAAGATTGGGAGGCCTACGAGCAGTACTTC. It translates to CASSQDWEAYEQYF.

This clonotype was seen many times. V and J are TRBV29-1 and TRBJ2-7; D unresolved. Germline V gene data show CDR1 as SQVTM and CDR2 as ANQGSEA. The ends were cut back, 7 bases at V and 3 bases at J, with 16 bases in the middle. The CDR3 extends over 13 amino acids. The chain's CDR3 is CSACDGKLYEQYF. As DNA, the CDR3 is TGCAGCGCCTGTGACGGAAAACTCTACGAGCAGTACTTC.

The table lists this clonotype with a few counts. The J gene is TRBJ1-1, the V gene TRBV18, with D perhaps TRBD1 (5 bases). Trimming took 5 bases from V and 5 from J, leaving 9 bases between them. The CDR3 runs 12 residues. Germline CDR1 KGHSH, CDR2 LQKENI. The CDR3 here is CASSVRETEAFF. In DNA, the CDR3 is TGTGCCAGCTCAGTCAGGGAGACTGAAGCTTTCTTT.

Points on this clonotype: With a much larger clone just one base away, this may be a read error. This is likely a read error, given that the CDR3 carries no conserved phenylalanine or tryptophan at its end. V usage is TRBV11-2 and J usage is TRBJ2-1; 10 bases fit TRBD2. The CDR3 loop spans 20 amino acids. Germline V gene sequence: CDR1 SGHAT, CDR2 FQNNGV. The V and J ends lost 5 bases and 4 bases, in that order; junction bases with no gene match: 20. CDR3 sequence reads: CASSARSRTSGGLKYNEQFV. CDR3 sequence (DNA): TGTGCCAGCAGCGCTAGAAGTCGGACTAGCGGCGGGCTTAAATACAATGAGCAGTTCGTC.

The sample holds many counts of this clonotype. The V gene is TRBV5-4, the J gene TRBJ2-7; the match to TRBD1 covers 8 bases. The CDR3 extends over 14 amino acids. The V segment lost 5 bases and the J segment 0 bases; nucleotides outside the gene matches: 4. Per germline, CDR1 SGHNT and CDR2 YYREEE (reference sequence). CDR3 sequence reads: CASRGQVSSYEQYF. The CDR3 nucleotides read TGTGCCAGCAGGGGACAGGTCAGCTCCTACGAGCAGTACTTC.

V usage is TRBV5-1 and J usage is TRBJ2-5; 9 bases fit TRBD2. This CDR3 region has 16 residues. The germline V gene has CDR1 SGHRS and CDR2 YFSETQ. The V and J ends lost 1 base and 1 base, in that order; junction bases with no gene match: 5. This CDR3 reads CASSLMASGIQETQYF. CDR3 coding DNA: TGCGCCAGCAGCTTGATGGCTAGCGGGATCCAAGAGACCCAGTACTTC.

The chain uses TRBV5-1 and TRBJ1-5; D ambiguous. The CDR3 is 14 residues long. Trimming cost V 3 bases and J 3 bases, with 10 bases left between them. CDR1 and CDR2 (germline): SGHRS, YFSETQ. Written as DNA, the CDR3 is TGCGCCAGCAGCTCCGGACGGAACAATCAGCCCCAGCATTTT. Protein product: CASSSGRNNQPQHF.

This clonotype was seen ten or more times. The genes are TRBV4-3 and TRBJ2-1; no clear D gene. This CDR3 spans 14 amino acids. Germline V gene lookup returns CDR1 LGHNA and CDR2 YSLEER. Deletions cut 3 bases from V and 2 bases from J, with 8 bases between. The CDR3 DNA is TGCGCCAGCAGCCAGGAGTATGCCTACAATGAGCAGTTCTTC. It is translated as CASSQEYAYNEQFF.

This clonotype has at least ten counts. The chain joins TRBV15 to TRBJ2-1; 11 nucleotides match TRBD2. After removal of 2 bases from V and 3 bases from J, the junction contained 3 bases not matched to a gene. The CDR3 extends over 16 amino acids. Germline lookup yields CDR1 LNHNV and CDR2 YYDKDF (reference sequence). The CDR3 bases are TGTGCCACCAGCAGACAACTAGCGGGAGTCTACAATGAGCAGTTCTTC. This gives the protein CATSRQLAGVYNEQFF.